The 13 T cell receptor beta chains in this list originate from one sample, sequenced in a study of graft-versus-host responses after intestinal transplantation. Method: immunoSEQ multiplex PCR; TCRdb's copy keeps in-frame clones and lacks some. The table has 35,000 to 45,000 clones, roughly 86% seen once. The specimen comprised PBMCs, sampled around 280 days after transplant. The receptors come from a human patient who received an intestinal transplant, so some T cells may come from the graft donor.

This chain uses TRBV11-2 with TRBJ2-7, with D unresolved. Germline CDR1 SGHAT, CDR2 FQNNGV. This CDR3 spans 14 amino acids. The germline V and J ends were trimmed by 1 base and 0 bases, with 7 bases remaining between them. Here the CDR3 reads CASSLGAVSYEQYF. CDR3 bases: TGTGCCAGCAGCTTAGGGGCAGTCTCCTACGAGCAGTACTTC.

The chain uses TRBV6-1 and TRBJ2-1; D uncertain. CDR1 is MNHNS, CDR2 SASEGT, per germline. This CDR3 has 16 residues. V was clipped by 1 base and J by 1 base, with 11 bases between them. The CDR3 loop reads CASSEGYPQSYNEQFF. CDR3 bases: TGTGCCAGCAGTGAAGGCTACCCCCAGTCCTACAATGAGCAGTTCTTC.

The chain links TRBV6-6 to TRBJ1-1; D unclear. This CDR3 is 14 amino acids long. Germline CDR1 is MNHNY and CDR2 is SVGAGI (reference sequence). V gave up 0 bases and J gave up 1 base, with 6 bases separating them. CDR3 protein: CASSYSVQNTEAFF. The CDR3 DNA is TGTGCCAGCAGTTACTCGGTTCAGAACACTGAAGCTTTCTTT.

J is TRBJ2-2 and V is TRBV6-1; D assignment may be TRBD1 or TRBD2 (5 bases each). The CDR3 length is 13 residues. Germline V lookup: CDR1 MNHNS, CDR2 SASEGT. Trimming cost V 6 bases and J 6 bases, with 11 bases left between them. CDR3 region: CASSPRDPGELFF. The CDR3, as DNA: TGTGCCAGCAGCCCCAGGGACCCCGGGGAGCTGTTTTTT.

The chain combines TRBV4-1 with TRBJ2-5, with D perhaps given as TRBD1 or TRBD2 (5 bases each). The CDR3 has 15 amino acids. V was clipped by 3 bases and J by 3 bases, with 14 bases between them. The germline CDR1 and CDR2 sequences are MGHRA and YSYEKL. The CDR3 DNA reads as TGCGCCAGCAGCCACACCGGGACCACAGAAGAGACCCAGTACTTC. Residues: CASSHTGTTEETQYF.

This chain connects TRBV6-5 to TRBJ1-2; 7 bases align to TRBD1. The germline V gene has CDR1 MNHEY and CDR2 SVGAGI. The J segment lost 4 bases and the V segment lost 5 bases, leaving 10 bases of the junction unmatched. The CDR3 runs to 15 residues. This CDR3 is CASSVEQGSFYGYTF. In nucleotides, the CDR3 is TGTGCCAGCAGTGTAGAACAGGGGAGCTTCTATGGCTACACCTTC.

The chain carries TRBV19 and TRBJ1-4; possibly TRBD1 for D (5 bases). V lost 9 bases and J 0 bases, leaving 20 bases between the germline ends. CDR1 and CDR2 from the germline V gene are LNHDA and SQIVND (reference sequence). CDR3 length: 17 amino acids. CDR3 sequence (DNA): TGTGCCAGCTGGGGCCAGGGCGGAGGAGCAACTAATGAAAAACTGTTTTTT. Amino acids: CASWGQGGGATNEKLFF.

To note about this clone: Other DNA sequences in this sample translate to the same CDR3. This chain uses TRBV9 with TRBJ1-1; the D is unclear. In germline, CDR1 is SGDLS, CDR2 YYNGEE. V gave up 0 bases and J gave up 3 bases, with 6 bases separating them. This CDR3 spans 13 amino acids. CDR3 sequence reads: CASSVGGDTEAFF. In DNA form, the CDR3 reads TGTGCCAGCAGCGTAGGGGGAGACACTGAAGCTTTCTTT.

The V and J genes are TRBV2 and TRBJ1-4; D perhaps matches TRBD1 (6 bases). Looked up from germline, CDR1 is SNHLY and CDR2 is FYNNEI. This CDR3 comprises 15 residues. With 7 bases removed from V and 4 bases from J, the gap between germline ends came to 16 bases. Here the CDR3 DNA reads TGTGCCAGCAACTTCCAGGGGATGGGTAATGAAAAACTGTTTTTT. Translating it yields CASNFQGMGNEKLFF.

Concerning this clone: The same CDR3 can be traced to other DNA sequences in this sample. The V and J genes are TRBV9 and TRBJ1-6; possible D gene TRBD1, 5 bases. V was cut by 3 bases and J by 0 bases, with 10 bases left in between. Germline V lookup: CDR1 SGDLS, CDR2 YYNGEE. This CDR3 has 16 residues. The CDR3 loop reads CASSGDRSSYNSPLHF. CDR3 in DNA: TGTGCCAGCAGCGGGGACCGGAGCTCCTATAATTCACCCCTCCACTTT.

In this sample, this clone turned up a few times. This chain connects TRBV27 to TRBJ2-7, with a tentative D call TRBD2 (6 bases). Between the trimmed V and J ends, which lost 5 bases and 1 base, there was a span of 15 bases. Germline-derived CDR1 and CDR2 are MNHEY and SMNVEV (reference sequence). The CDR3 has 15 residues. The chain's CDR3 is CASSRNGGLSYEQYF. The CDR3 DNA reads as TGTGCCAGCAGTCGAAACGGGGGATTGTCCTACGAGCAGTACTTC.

The chain combines TRBV7-9 with TRBJ1-1; TRBD1 agrees at 8 bases. Germline values: CDR1 SEHNR, CDR2 FQNEAQ (reference sequence). This CDR3 comprises 17 residues. The V gene end was trimmed by 4 bases and the J gene end by 6 bases; junction bases not matched to a gene: 16. The CDR3 loop reads CASSSLGTGALYAEAFF. CDR3 DNA: TGTGCCAGCAGCTCCCTCGGGACAGGCGCTTTATACGCTGAAGCTTTCTTT.

The chain carries TRBV29-1 and TRBJ2-3, with unresolved D. V dropped 7 bases and J dropped 2 bases, with 13 bases sitting between them. Germline V gene sequence: CDR1 SQVTM, CDR2 ANQGSEA. The CDR3 sequence is 13 residues long. The CDR3 loop is CSDIVGSTDTQYF. CDR3 nucleotide sequence: TGCAGCGATATAGTCGGATCCACAGATACGCAGTATTTT.